These 27 T cell receptor beta chains were sequenced from one sample in a study of beta chain features in type 1 diabetes. Study results and limitations: TCRB CDR3 length was moderately but significantly reduced in all four CD4+ subsets of Type 1 diabetes patients.

What was sequenced were expressed TCRB transcripts, since all of the isolated RNA had been reverse transcribed. TCRdb's table, derived via immunoSEQ multiplex PCR, lists solely in-frame clones and lacks some. The sample holds around 120,000 clones; about 18% are singletons and the top ten take roughly 2.6%. No antigens are known for them. The sequenced sample was central memory CD4+ T cells from blood. These receptors were taken from a man aged 18-30 years with type 1 diabetes.

This clone has only a few counts. The chain joins TRBV7-2 to TRBJ1-4; D gene ambiguous. V was cut by 3 bases and J by 8 bases, with 16 bases left in between. In germline, CDR1 is SGHTA, CDR2 FQGNSA. This CDR3 is built from 15 residues. The CDR3 loop reads CASSFVEAAEEKLFF. Here the CDR3 DNA reads TGTGCCAGCAGCTTTGTCGAGGCGGCGGAGGAAAAACTGTTTTTT.

This clone was detected only a few times. This sequence joins TRBV9 and TRBJ1-6, with D uncertain. This CDR3 comprises 12 residues. Per the germline V gene, CDR1 is SGDLS and CDR2 is YYNGEE. V shed 0 bases and J shed 13 bases, with 8 bases lying between them. The CDR3 spells CASSVAKGPLHF. The CDR3 region has the DNA TGTGCCAGCAGCGTAGCTAAGGGCCCCCTCCACTTT.

The chain joins TRBV7-6 to TRBJ2-2, with D unclear. The V gene lost 4 bases and the J gene lost 4 bases, with 10 bases spanning the gap. Germline V gene sequence: CDR1 SGHVS, CDR2 FNYEAQ. CDR3 length: 14 amino acids. The CDR3 spells CASSSPRSTGELFF. The CDR3 DNA is TGTGCCAGCAGCTCGCCCCGATCCACCGGGGAGCTGTTTTTT.

The chain links TRBV29-1 to TRBJ1-1; TRBD1 agrees at 9 bases. Losses at the gene ends were 6 bases for V and 1 base for J; bases not matched to a gene: 6. The CDR3 length is 14 residues. Germline CDR1 reads SQVTM; CDR2 reads ANQGSEA. The DNA for the CDR3 is TGCAGCGTCGATCGGACAGGGGCGAACACTGAAGCTTTCTTT. This translates into CSVDRTGANTEAFF.

This chain uses TRBV30 with TRBJ2-7; D is perhaps TRBD2 (5 bases). Between the trimmed V and J ends, which lost 8 bases and 4 bases, there was a span of 12 bases. Germline V gene sequence: CDR1 GTSNPN, CDR2 SVGIG (reference sequence). The CDR3 consists of 11 residues. CDR3 nucleotide sequence: TGTGCCCGCCGGGATATTTACGAGCAGTACTTC. Its protein is CARRDIYEQYF.

This clone was seen a handful of times. This sample also contains other DNA sequences that code for the same CDR3. The chain employs TRBV5-4 and TRBJ2-5; possible D gene TRBD1, 5 bases. This CDR3 comprises 13 residues. Trimming pared 0 bases from V and 5 bases from J, leaving 8 bases between. The germline gives CDR1 SGHNT, CDR2 YYREEE (reference sequence). This CDR3 reads CASSLDWGETQYF. CDR3 coding DNA: TGTGCCAGCAGCTTGGACTGGGGCGAGACCCAGTACTTC.

The CDR3 DNA is TGTGCCAGCTCACCCATGAGAGAGGGGAGCGAGCAGTACTTC. This gives the protein CASSPMREGSEQYF. The chain couples TRBV18 to TRBJ2-7, with D perhaps given as TRBD1 or TRBD2 (5 bases each). Germline V gives CDR1 KGHSH, CDR2 LQKENI. V gave up 3 bases and J gave up 6 bases, with 15 bases separating them. This CDR3 is 14 amino acids long.

This clone was observed a few times. The chain has TRBV7-9 and TRBJ1-6; TRBD1 matches 10 bases. CDR1 is SEHNR and CDR2 is FQNEAQ in the germline V gene (reference sequence). The CDR3 has 15 residues. Unmatched junction bases numbered 3, after V lost 4 bases and J lost 6 bases. The CDR3 sequence: CASSSGQGINSPLHF. The CDR3 region has the DNA TGTGCCAGCAGCTCGGGACAGGGGATTAATTCACCCCTCCACTTT.

The J gene is TRBJ2-6, the V gene TRBV4-3, with D perhaps TRBD2 (6 bases). The CDR3 is made up of 22 amino acids. V was cut by 5 bases and J by 0 bases, with 29 bases left in between. The germline V gene has CDR1 LGHNA and CDR2 YSLEER. The CDR3, as DNA: TGCGCCAGCAGCTACAGGTGGGCGGAGGGGAGCAAATGGGGCTCTGGGGCCAACGTCCTGACTTTC. Its translation is CASSYRWAEGSKWGSGANVLTF.

This clone was detected only a few times. V and J are TRBV7-9 and TRBJ2-7, with 10 bases lining up with TRBD1. Unmatched junction bases numbered 8, after V lost 5 bases and J lost 7 bases. Germline V gene sequence: CDR1 SEHNR, CDR2 FQNEAQ (reference sequence). The CDR3 covers 14 residues. This CDR3 is CASSPGQGWREQYF. The CDR3, as DNA: TGTGCCAGCAGCCCGGGACAGGGGTGGCGGGAGCAGTACTTC.

About this clone: This may arise from a read error, as a much more abundant clone is one base away. Other DNA sequences from this sample encode an identical CDR3 as well. The chain has TRBV30 and TRBJ2-7, with 8 bases fitting TRBD2. Germline CDR1 GTSNPN, CDR2 SVGIG (reference sequence). V gave up 0 bases and J gave up 4 bases; unmatched junction bases: 5. This CDR3 spans 14 amino acids. Here the CDR3 reads CAWSVSGGGYEQYF. In nucleotides, the CDR3 is TGTGCCTGGAGTGTCAGCGGGGGAGGGTACGAGCAGTACTTC.

This clone was seen a few times. The chain carries TRBV10-3 and TRBJ2-3, with 11 nucleotides matching TRBD2. The germline gives CDR1 ENHRY, CDR2 SYGVKD. The CDR3 has 13 amino acids. The J segment lost 11 bases and the V segment lost 0 bases, leaving 1 base of the junction unmatched. The CDR3 loop reads CAISESTSGEQYF. The CDR3, as DNA: TGTGCCATCAGTGAGTCGACTAGCGGGGAGCAGTATTTT.

V usage is TRBV4-1 and J usage is TRBJ1-4; D is unclear. With 3 bases removed from V and 12 bases from J, the gap between germline ends came to 17 bases. The CDR3 totals 14 residues. The germline V gene encodes CDR1 MGHRA and CDR2 YSYEKL. This chain's CDR3 is CASSQSVSPGQLFF. The CDR3 region has the DNA TGCGCCAGCAGCCAGTCGGTCAGCCCTGGACAACTGTTTTTT.

This clone was counted only a few times. V usage is TRBV11-2 and J usage is TRBJ1-1, with D perhaps TRBD1 (6 bases). The CDR3 consists of 15 residues. Trimming cost V 3 bases and J 0 bases, with 11 bases left between them. Looked up from germline, CDR1 is SGHAT and CDR2 is FQNNGV. CDR3 nucleotides: TGTGCCAGCAGCTTCAATCAGGGGATGAACACTGAAGCTTTCTTT. Protein: CASSFNQGMNTEAFF.

The CDR3 here is CASSDSSENTEAFF. The CDR3 DNA follows: TGTGCCAGCAGTGACTCATCGGAGAACACTGAAGCTTTCTTT. J is TRBJ1-1 and V is TRBV6-4; no reliable D call. The length of the CDR3 is 14 residues. Per the germline V gene, CDR1 is MRHNA and CDR2 is SNTAGT. Trimming removed 0 bases from V and 1 base from J, with 6 bases in between.

The V call is TRBV19, the J call TRBJ2-2, with 9 bases that match TRBD2. Trimming took 7 bases from V and 3 from J; bases not matched to a gene: 3. The CDR3 loop spans 14 amino acids. The germline CDR1 and CDR2 sequences are LNHDA and SQIVND (reference sequence). In nucleotides, the CDR3 is TGTGCCAGTATATTAGCGGGGGACACCGGGGAGCTGTTTTTT. Translated, it gives CASILAGDTGELFF.

This chain uses TRBV2 with TRBJ2-7, with D unresolved. The CDR3 has 11 amino acids. V shed 5 bases and J shed 3 bases, with 5 bases lying between them. Germline CDR1 and CDR2: SNHLY and FYNNEI. The CDR3 reads CASSLNYEQYF. DNA of the CDR3: TGTGCCAGCAGTCTCAACTACGAGCAGTACTTC.

This clone was observed once. V gene TRBV6-5 combines with J gene TRBJ1-2; 8 bases align to TRBD1. Trimming took 8 bases from V and 10 from J; bases not matched to a gene: 12. CDR1 and CDR2 (germline): MNHEY, SVGAGI. The length of the CDR3 is 13 residues. The CDR3 reads CASSDRGMPSYTF. Here the CDR3 DNA reads TGTGCCAGCTCCGACAGGGGCATGCCTTCCTACACCTTC.

This clone occurred a few times. This chain links TRBV10-3 with TRBJ2-6; weak D call: TRBD1 (5 bases). The CDR3 has 15 amino acids. Looked up from germline, CDR1 is ENHRY and CDR2 is SYGVKD. Trimming removed 5 bases at V and 0 bases at J, with 8 bases between. CDR3 nucleotides: TGTGCCATCAGTCAAACAGGCTCTGGGGCCAACGTCCTGACTTTC. Translating it yields CAISQTGSGANVLTF.

In its sample, this clone was seen a few times. The V and J genes are TRBV5-4 and TRBJ2-2; D is perhaps TRBD2 (5 bases). The CDR3 covers 15 residues. Germline lookup yields CDR1 SGHNT and CDR2 YYREEE (reference sequence). V was pared by 0 bases and J by 9 bases, with 15 bases between. The CDR3 protein is CASSLGAEKPRELFF. CDR3 DNA: TGTGCCAGCAGCTTGGGAGCGGAAAAGCCCCGGGAGCTGTTTTTT.

This clone was observed a handful of times. J is TRBJ2-7 and V is TRBV18; 7 positions match TRBD2. The CDR3 runs to 11 residues. V lost 6 bases, J lost 6 bases, and 2 bases stayed unmatched. Germline assignment: CDR1 KGHSH and CDR2 LQKENI. CDR3 in amino acids: CASSWGGEQYF. The CDR3, as DNA: TGTGCCAGCTCTTGGGGGGGCGAGCAGTACTTC.

CDR3 sequence reads: CSVVSLGGGRDEQFF. The CDR3 nucleotides read TGCAGCGTTGTGAGTCTTGGCGGGGGCCGGGATGAGCAGTTCTTC. The V and J genes are TRBV29-1 and TRBJ2-1, with D maybe TRBD2 (7 bases). This CDR3 has 15 residues. Germline V gene lookup returns CDR1 SQVTM and CDR2 ANQGSEA. Trimming pared 4 bases from V and 8 bases from J, leaving 21 bases between.

This clone was observed a handful of times. This chain links TRBV28 with TRBJ2-7, with a tentative D call TRBD2 (6 bases). The germline gives CDR1 MDHEN, CDR2 SYDVKM. The CDR3 covers 14 residues. V lost 7 bases to trimming and J lost 3 bases, with 16 bases between them. This CDR3 reads CASTGARLVYEQYF. The CDR3 region has the DNA TGTGCCAGCACTGGGGCCCGACTAGTCTACGAGCAGTACTTC.

In this sample, this clone turned up a few times. This chain links TRBV18 with TRBJ2-5, with 7 bases that match TRBD2. Germline V lookup: CDR1 KGHSH, CDR2 LQKENI. The ends lost 4 bases at V and 1 base at J; junction bases unmatched: 3. This CDR3 comprises 14 residues. The CDR3 bases are TGTGCCAGCTCACTAGGGACTACCCAAGAGACCCAGTACTTC. This codes for CASSLGTTQETQYF. Looking up the rest from reference TRBV18 and TRBJ2-5 gives the full variable domain: NAGVMQNPRHLVRRRGQEARLRCSPMKGHSHVYWYRQLPEEGLKFMVYLQKENIIDESGMPKERFSAEFPKEGPSILRIQQVVRGDSAAYFCASSLGTTQETQYFGPGTRLLVL.

This clone showed up just a few times. The chain uses TRBV10-3 and TRBJ1-2, with 8 bases aligning to TRBD1. This CDR3 has 16 amino acids. Germline values: CDR1 ENHRY, CDR2 SYGVKD. With 5 bases clipped from V and 4 bases from J, the junction kept 12 bases outside the gene matches. The DNA for the CDR3 is TGTGCCATCAGTCTGGGACAGGACCCATTAGTCTATGGCTACACCTTC. Translation: CAISLGQDPLVYGYTF.

The genes are TRBV29-1 and TRBJ2-7, with 7 bases matching TRBD2. This CDR3 region has 13 residues. In germline, CDR1 is SQVTM, CDR2 ANQGSEA. Trimming removed 4 bases from V and 0 bases from J; junction bases left unmatched: 3. CDR3 amino acids: CSVARTSSYEQYF. The CDR3 DNA sequence: TGCAGCGTTGCCAGGACTAGCTCCTACGAGCAGTACTTC.

Concerning this clone: Other DNA sequences in this sample translate to the same CDR3. The chain recombines TRBV6-6 with TRBJ2-3, with D perhaps TRBD1 (6 bases). V was clipped by 2 bases and J by 1 base, with 10 bases between them. Germline V gives CDR1 MNHNY, CDR2 SVGAGI (reference sequence). This CDR3 comprises 15 residues. Here the CDR3 DNA reads TGTGCCAGCAGTTACCAGGGGTCCCGCACAGATACGCAGTATTTT. It encodes CASSYQGSRTDTQYF.